Listed here are 4 T cell receptor beta chains from one sample, sequenced in a study of alternative splicing in chronic myeloid leukemia remission. Libraries were built from poly-A-enriched mRNA from 0.95 to 1 ug total RNA. TCRdb reprocessed the bulk RNA-seq reads and stores each CDR3 protein as one record, lacking DNA. The listing records 64 distinct CDR3 sequences. As for time point: chronic-phase CML before TKI therapy (screening/day 1). Source: PBMCs or total blood leukocytes (not recorded which), taken at diagnosis. The receptors stem from an adult with chronic myeloid leukemia.

The chain is built from TRBV11-2 and TRBJ2-1; with no DNA, the TCRdb D assignment of TRBD2 cannot be verified. Germline V gene lookup returns CDR1 SGHAT and CDR2 FQNNGV. The CDR3 totals 14 residues. CDR3 loop: CASIGDRGNNEQFF.

The rearrangement links TRBV20-1 to TRBJ1-2. The CDR3 has 13 residues. Germline values: CDR1 DFQATT, CDR2 SNEGSKA (reference sequence). CDR3 region: CSASDSRDYGYTF.

The chain links TRBV27 to TRBJ1-6; TCRdb's D gene call, TRBD1, goes unchecked for lack of DNA. Germline V lookup: CDR1 MNHEY, CDR2 SMNVEV (reference sequence). This CDR3 contains 14 residues. CDR3 loop: CASSTGADNSPLHF.

The chain has TRBV20-1 and TRBJ2-2; TCRdb selects TRBD2, and the lack of DNA leaves this call unchecked. Germline V gives CDR1 DFQATT, CDR2 SNEGSKA (reference sequence). The CDR3 runs 15 residues. This CDR3 is CSARGDREVTGELFF.